What follows describes a single T cell receptor (beta chain). Antigen specificity is unknown. The CDR3 is 14 residues long. CDR1 SGHRS and CDR2 YFSETQ come from the germline V gene. The V end lost 5 bases, the J end lost 2 bases, and 12 bases lay between the germline ends. The data belong to a study of blood T cells in healthy people across ages. Study findings and constraints: It was held that diversity estimates obtained from one million T cells represented underestimates. It was found that TCR beta diversity correlated strongly with the percentage of naive T cells.

A J-beta primer mix and a sample-barcoded 5' primer were used in a second PCR of roughly 6 to 12 cycles. TCRdb reprocessed the 5' RACE reads with MiXCR, giving one entry per CDR3 protein. Of 700,000 to 950,000 distinct CDR3 sequences listed, 58% are singletons. Source material: blood. This TCR was sampled from a man aged 30 to 45 in good health. The chain combines TRBV5-1 with TRBJ2-3; maybe TRBD2 (6 bases). The CDR3 loop reads CASRTGSPTDTQYF. The CDR3 bases are TGCGCCAGCAGGACCGGGAGCCCCACAGATACGCAGTATTTT.